These 25 T cell receptor beta chains share one sample of origin, sequenced in a study of T cell responses to AZD1222 COVID-19 vaccine. Assay used: immunoSEQ multiplex PCR; TCRdb lists only in-frame clones, some missing. The sample carries about 60,000 clones, 65% to 90% recorded once. Sequencing was performed on peripheral blood, taken on day 0 of AZD1222 vaccination. The receptors were gathered from an adult in good health.

The chain links TRBV3-1 (or the pseudogene TRBV3-2) to TRBJ1-2; no clear D. With 0 bases removed from V and 2 bases from J, the gap between germline ends came to 7 bases. The CDR3 runs 14 residues. Germline V gene lookup returns CDR1 LGHDT and CDR2 YNNKEL (reference sequence). CDR3 DNA: TGTGCCAGCAGCCAAGATTGGGGAAACTATGGCTACACCTTC. Its protein is CASSQDWGNYGYTF.

The chain joins TRBV28 to TRBJ1-1, with a weak D call TRBD1 (6 bases). CDR1 is MDHEN, CDR2 SYDVKM, per germline. The CDR3 has 14 amino acids. V was clipped by 7 bases and J by 5 bases, with 17 bases between them. CDR3: CASTLGGGRTEAFF. CDR3 in DNA: TGTGCCAGCACCCTAGGGGGGGGCAGGACTGAAGCTTTCTTT.

The J gene is TRBJ1-1, the V gene TRBV29-1; D is undetermined. Germline CDR1 reads SQVTM; CDR2 reads ANQGSEA. The CDR3 has 13 residues. V lost 6 bases and J lost 1, with 12 bases in between. The CDR3 reads CSVEGPKNTEAFF. The CDR3 coding sequence is TGCAGCGTGGAGGGCCCTAAGAACACTGAAGCTTTCTTT.

This sequence joins TRBV14 and TRBJ2-5; D ambiguous. Deletions cut 4 bases from V and 1 base from J, with 1 base between. Germline values: CDR1 SGHDN, CDR2 FVKESK. CDR3 length: 11 residues. CDR3 DNA: TGTGCCAGCAGCCTCCAAGAGACCCAGTACTTC. Translated: CASSLQETQYF. The full variable domain, rest sourced from reference TRBV14 and TRBJ2-5, is EAGVTQFPSHSVIEKGQTVTLRCDPISGHDNLYWYRRVMGKEIKFLLHFVKESKQDESGMPNNRFLAERTGGTYSTLKVQPAELEDSGVYFCASSLQETQYFGPGTRLLVL.

This clone has only one observation. Distinct nucleotide sequences in the sample also encode this CDR3. The CDR3 sequence: CASSLGQGYGYTF. For the CDR3, the DNA is TGTGCCAGCAGTTTAGGGCAGGGGTATGGCTACACCTTC. The genes are TRBV12-3 or TRBV12-4 and TRBJ1-2, with D possibly being TRBD1 (6 bases). The V end lost 1 base, the J end lost 5 bases, and 8 bases lay between the germline ends. The CDR3 contains 13 residues.

The chain couples TRBV7-9 to TRBJ1-3, with D unresolved. There are 14 residues in the CDR3. Deletions cut 3 bases from V and 0 bases from J, with 6 bases between. Germline CDR1 reads SEHNR; CDR2 reads FQNEAQ (reference sequence). The CDR3 region is CASSLAGSGNTIYF. The CDR3 nucleotides are TGTGCCAGCAGCTTGGCAGGCTCTGGAAACACCATATATTTT. The full variable domain, in which reference TRBV7-9 and TRBJ1-3 provide the parts outside the CDR3, is DTGVSQNPRHKITKRGQNVTFRCDPISEHNRLYWYRQTLGQGPEFLTYFQNEAQLEKSRLLSDRFSAERPKGSFSTLEIQRTEQGDSAMYLCASSLAGSGNTIYFGEGSWLTVV.

J is TRBJ2-2 and V is TRBV10-3; 8 positions match TRBD2. The V gene's germline CDR1 is ENHRY and CDR2 SYGVKD. The CDR3 runs to 20 residues. J was trimmed by 4 bases and V by 3 bases; bases with no gene match: 19. CDR3 amino acids: CAISDFHTGTRGDSTGELFF. The CDR3 region has the DNA TGTGCCATCAGTGATTTTCACACCGGGACTAGGGGGGATAGCACCGGGGAGCTGTTTTTT.

This chain connects TRBV2 to TRBJ2-3; 7 bases fit TRBD1. The CDR3 spans 15 residues. Germline-derived CDR1 and CDR2 are SNHLY and FYNNEI. The V and J ends lost 6 bases and 1 base, in that order; junction bases with no gene match: 7. The CDR3 DNA reads TGTGCCAGCAGCGCGGACAGGCGACGCACAGATACGCAGTATTTT. Translation gives CASSADRRRTDTQYF.

The chain uses TRBV19 and TRBJ1-1; possibly TRBD1 for D (5 bases). Germline values: CDR1 LNHDA, CDR2 SQIVND (reference sequence). Trimming removed 5 bases from V and 1 base from J, with 14 bases in between. The CDR3 length is 15 residues. CDR3: CASSVSRGWNTEAFF. CDR3 coding DNA: TGTGCCAGTAGTGTCTCTCGGGGGTGGAACACTGAAGCTTTCTTT.

The chain joins TRBV12-3 or TRBV12-4 to TRBJ1-2; no clear D. The CDR3 totals 13 residues. Trimming stripped 1 base from V and 2 bases from J, with 5 bases between. CDR3 region: CASSLVSNYGYTF. The CDR3 nucleotides read TGTGCCAGCAGTTTAGTCAGCAACTATGGCTACACCTTC.

This chain connects TRBV27 to TRBJ1-2; D gene ambiguous. Germline loops: CDR1 MNHEY, CDR2 SMNVEV (reference sequence). CDR3 size: 13 residues. Deletions cut 3 bases from V and 3 bases from J, with 8 bases between. In nucleotides, the CDR3 is TGTGCCAGCAGTTTGGACCCTTACTATGGCTACACCTTC. The encoded protein is CASSLDPYYGYTF.

V gene TRBV6-5 combines with J gene TRBJ2-2, with D unresolved. The germline V and J ends were trimmed by 0 bases and 7 bases, with 6 bases remaining between them. From germline, CDR1 is MNHEY and CDR2 SVGAGI. CDR3 length equals 13 residues. The CDR3 nucleotides are TGTGCCAGCAGTTACTCGCGTTACGGGGAGCTGTTTTTT. This codes for CASSYSRYGELFF.

The table lists this clone with a count of one. The same CDR3 can be traced to other DNA sequences in this sample. This chain links TRBV6-5 with TRBJ2-7, with 7 bases matching TRBD1. This CDR3 spans 13 amino acids. The germline CDR1 and CDR2 sequences are MNHEY and SVGAGI. V lost 5 bases and J lost 3; bases outside the gene matches: 4. CDR3 protein: CASSRTGSYEQYF. CDR3 nucleotide sequence: TGTGCCAGCAGTCGGACAGGCAGCTACGAGCAGTACTTC.

The chain has TRBV15 and TRBJ2-7, with D tentatively TRBD1 or TRBD2 (5 bases each). V lost 8 bases to trimming and J lost 2 bases, with 16 bases between them. The CDR3 consists of 14 residues. From germline, CDR1 is LNHNV and CDR2 YYDKDF (reference sequence). The CDR3 loop is CATRPGGTPYEQYF. In DNA, the CDR3 is TGTGCCACCCGCCCTGGGGGAACTCCCTACGAGCAGTACTTC. The whole variable domain, remainder taken from reference TRBV15 and TRBJ2-7, is DAMVIQNPRYQVTQFGKPVTLSCSQTLNHNVMYWYQQKSSQAPKLLFHYYDKDFNNEADTPDNFQSRRPNTSFCFLDIRSPGLGDTAMYLCATRPGGTPYEQYFGPGTRLTVT.

The J gene is TRBJ1-2, the V gene TRBV3-1 (or the pseudogene TRBV3-2); 8 bases line up with TRBD1. CDR3 size: 13 residues. J gave up 14 bases and V 2 bases, and 10 bases lay outside the gene matches. Germline V gives CDR1 LGHDT, CDR2 YNNKEL (reference sequence). CDR3 sequence (DNA): TGTGCCAGCAGCCAACGGGCAGGGGGCGGAGAAACCTTC. Protein: CASSQRAGGGETF.

The V and J genes are TRBV5-1 and TRBJ2-5, with 7 bases matching TRBD2. Germline V lookup: CDR1 SGHRS, CDR2 YFSETQ. J gave up 5 bases and V 4 bases, and 8 bases lay outside the gene matches. This CDR3 has 14 residues. The CDR3 spells CASSGGGLRETQYF. The DNA of the CDR3 is TGCGCCAGCAGCGGCGGGGGTCTCCGGGAGACCCAGTACTTC.

The CDR3 coding sequence is TGTGCCAGCAGCCGCAACAGGGTAAACAACGAGCAGTACTTC. Protein product: CASSRNRVNNEQYF. The chain links TRBV14 to TRBJ2-7; TRBD1 might be the D (6 bases). This CDR3 has 14 residues. Germline CDR1 is SGHDN and CDR2 is FVKESK. V shed 4 bases and J shed 5 bases, with 15 bases lying between them.

The V call is TRBV6-6, the J call TRBJ1-4, with 7 bases matching TRBD1. Germline V CDR1 and CDR2: MNHNY, SVGAGI (reference sequence). The V segment lost 5 bases and the J segment 5 bases; nucleotides outside the gene matches: 5. This CDR3 spans 14 amino acids. CDR3: CASSGPGQNEKLFF. The CDR3 DNA sequence: TGTGCCAGCAGTGGACCGGGACAGAATGAAAAACTGTTTTTT.

The CDR3 coding sequence is TGTGCCAGCAGTCGGGACAGCTACAATGAGCAGTTCTTC. Protein: CASSRDSYNEQFF. The J gene is TRBJ2-1, the V gene TRBV3-1 (or the pseudogene TRBV3-2); TRBD1 matches 7 bases. The CDR3 spans 13 residues. Germline values: CDR1 LGHDT, CDR2 YNNKEL (reference sequence). Trimming cost V 6 bases and J 3 bases; bases outside gene matches: 2.

The genes are TRBV29-1 and TRBJ2-3, with D perhaps given as TRBD1 or TRBD2 (5 bases each). The CDR3 totals 15 residues. Trimming removed 5 bases from V and 2 bases from J, with 17 bases in between. Germline V CDR1 and CDR2: SQVTM, ANQGSEA. CDR3 sequence (DNA): TGCAGCGTTTCCTTCGGGACGGGAATCACAGATACGCAGTATTTT. This translates into CSVSFGTGITDTQYF.

The chain couples TRBV10-3 to TRBJ1-2; no clear D. V was shortened by 0 bases and J by 3 bases, with 5 bases between the two germline ends. The CDR3 runs 13 residues. Germline values: CDR1 ENHRY, CDR2 SYGVKD. The CDR3 sequence: CAISESQDYGYTF. The CDR3 DNA reads as TGTGCCATCAGTGAGTCTCAGGACTATGGCTACACCTTC.

J is TRBJ2-3 and V is TRBV2, with 12 positions matching TRBD2. Unmatched junction bases numbered 4, after V lost 6 bases and J lost 0 bases. This CDR3 is 16 amino acids long. Germline values: CDR1 SNHLY, CDR2 FYNNEI. In DNA form, the CDR3 reads TGTGCCAGCAGGTCACTAGCGGGGGGAAGCACAGATACGCAGTATTTT. It is translated as CASRSLAGGSTDTQYF.

The chain is built from TRBV11-3 and TRBJ2-7; 9 bases are shared with TRBD1. CDR1 and CDR2 (germline): SGHNT, YENEEA. This CDR3 region has 14 residues. With 5 bases clipped from V and 7 bases from J, the junction kept 9 bases outside the gene matches. CDR3 DNA: TGTGCCAGCAGCCCCCGGACAGGGGCTGAGGAGCAGTACTTC. Translating it yields CASSPRTGAEEQYF.

With regard to this clone: Other DNA sequences in this sample translate to the same CDR3. This chain connects TRBV9 to TRBJ2-2, with no clear D. The germline gives CDR1 SGDLS, CDR2 YYNGEE. The CDR3 is made up of 13 amino acids. Trimming stripped 4 bases from V and 5 bases from J, with 9 bases between. In DNA, the CDR3 is TGTGCCAGCAGCCCCAGCATTACCGGGGAGCTGTTTTTT. Amino acid sequence: CASSPSITGELFF.

The rearrangement joins TRBV5-1 to TRBJ2-2, with 14 bases fitting TRBD2. V dropped 6 bases and J dropped 1; count of bases not matched to a gene: 2. Germline CDR1 is SGHRS and CDR2 is YFSETQ. The CDR3 has 16 residues. The CDR3 sequence: CASIGTSGGNTGELFF. The CDR3 DNA follows: TGCGCCAGCATTGGGACTAGCGGGGGGAACACCGGGGAGCTGTTTTTT.